These 16 T cell receptor beta chains share one sample of origin, sequenced in a study of blood T cell repertoires in COVID-19. Repertoires were generated with immunoSEQ multiplex PCR, while TCRdb's copy carries only in-frame clones and drops some. This table has about 440,000 clones, around 91% appearing once. Sequencing was done on a sample of PBMCs or T cells enriched from blood (not recorded which). The receptors come from a man between 18 and 29 years old who had recovered from COVID-19.

The chain uses TRBV30 and TRBJ1-1, with a weak D call TRBD1 (6 bases). Germline V lookup: CDR1 GTSNPN, CDR2 SVGIG (reference sequence). Trimming took off 7 bases at V and 5 bases at J, with 17 bases between the two ends. The CDR3 is made up of 13 amino acids. CDR3 sequence: CASQPGGRTEAFF. DNA for the CDR3: TGTGCCTCCCAACCGGGGGGCCGGACTGAAGCTTTCTTT.

The rearrangement links TRBV27 to TRBJ1-1, with a possible D match to TRBD1 (6 bases). Germline CDR1 MNHEY, CDR2 SMNVEV (reference sequence). The CDR3 extends over 15 amino acids. V lost 5 bases and J lost 2, with 15 bases in between. The CDR3 DNA reads as TGTGCCAGCAGTCTCCTCGGACAGAAAAACACTGAAGCTTTCTTT. This gives the protein CASSLLGQKNTEAFF.

CDR3 sequence reads: CASRGGARSQPQHF. CDR3 coding DNA: TGTGCCAGTCGGGGGGGGGCGCGGAGTCAGCCCCAGCATTTT. V is TRBV19 and J is TRBJ1-5; possible D gene TRBD1, 6 bases. Between the trimmed V and J ends, which lost 8 bases and 6 bases, there was a span of 17 bases. The germline gives CDR1 LNHDA, CDR2 SQIVND (reference sequence). The CDR3 length is 14 residues.

This rearrangement joins TRBV9 to TRBJ2-5; no clear D gene. This CDR3 has 13 residues. Germline values: CDR1 SGDLS, CDR2 YYNGEE. V shed 2 bases and J shed 4 bases, with 9 bases lying between them. Here the CDR3 DNA reads TGTGCCAGCAGCGTTGAAGTCGGAGAGACCCAGTACTTC. It translates to CASSVEVGETQYF.

In DNA, the CDR3 is TGTGCCAGCAGCTTAGGGCTAGCGGGGCCGAATGAGCAGTTCTTC. Amino acid sequence: CASSLGLAGPNEQFF. The chain couples TRBV7-6 to TRBJ2-1, with TRBD2 identical over 9 bases. Germline V gene data show CDR1 as SGHVS and CDR2 as FNYEAQ. J was trimmed by 7 bases and V by 1 base; bases with no gene match: 5. The CDR3 is 15 residues long.

This clone was observed a handful of times. The chain couples TRBV19 to TRBJ1-1; 11 bases are a match to TRBD1. V lost 7 bases and J lost 6; bases outside the gene matches: 10. The CDR3 runs to 15 residues. From germline, CDR1 is LNHDA and CDR2 SQIVND (reference sequence). The chain's CDR3 is CASTKSDRGRPEAFF. The CDR3 bases are TGTGCCAGTACGAAATCGGACAGGGGGCGTCCTGAAGCTTTCTTT.

Only one count was recorded for this clone. CDR3 region: CASSPDGDYGYTF. The CDR3 nucleotides are TGCGCCAGCAGCCCAGACGGGGACTATGGCTACACCTTC. This sequence joins TRBV5-1 and TRBJ1-2, with D unclear. CDR1 is SGHRS, CDR2 YFSETQ, per germline. Trimming shortened V by 4 bases and J by 3 bases, and 10 bases separated the two germline ends. The CDR3 extends over 13 amino acids.

This chain joins TRBV6-5 and TRBJ2-1, with D possibly TRBD1 on 5 matching bases. V shed 4 bases and J shed 0 bases, with 13 bases lying between them. Germline CDR1 MNHEY, CDR2 SVGAGI. The CDR3 is 16 residues long. CDR3 amino acids: CASSSPDRSSYNEQFF. The CDR3 DNA is TGTGCCAGCAGTTCACCAGACAGAAGCTCCTACAATGAGCAGTTCTTC.

This chain uses TRBV5-8 with TRBJ1-1; D possibly corresponds to TRBD1 (5 bases). Trimming pared 4 bases from V and 1 base from J, leaving 11 bases between. The CDR3 is 14 amino acids. Germline V CDR1 and CDR2: SGHTS, YDEGEE. DNA of the CDR3: TGTGCCAGCAGCCTGGGACTCTCGAACACTGAAGCTTTCTTT. Its protein is CASSLGLSNTEAFF.

The V and J genes are TRBV5-4 and TRBJ2-1; 9 positions match TRBD2. The CDR3 sequence is 16 residues long. CDR1 is SGHNT and CDR2 is YYREEE in the germline V gene (reference sequence). V was clipped by 2 bases and J by 2 bases; unmatched bases: 5. CDR3 protein: CASSFGGRGTYNEQFF. DNA of the CDR3: TGTGCCAGCAGCTTTGGCGGGAGGGGGACCTACAATGAGCAGTTCTTC.

In its sample, this clone was seen once. The chain employs TRBV28 and TRBJ2-2; D not resolved. The V and J ends lost 8 bases and 1 base respectively, with 11 bases between them. CDR1 and CDR2 (germline): MDHEN, SYDVKM. The CDR3 is made up of 14 amino acids. The CDR3 coding sequence is TGTGCCAGCCTTGGGCCTGGGAACACCGGGGAGCTGTTTTTT. Its translation: CASLGPGNTGELFF.

V gene TRBV5-1 combines with J gene TRBJ1-1; D possibly corresponds to TRBD1 (5 bases). The CDR3 has 16 residues. Germline values: CDR1 SGHRS, CDR2 YFSETQ. V was pared by 4 bases and J by 7 bases, with 23 bases between. The CDR3 reads CASSPLKTTGGIEAFF. The CDR3 DNA reads as TGCGCCAGCAGCCCCCTCAAGACTACAGGCGGGATTGAAGCTTTCTTT.

The chain links TRBV3-1 (or the pseudogene TRBV3-2) to TRBJ1-2; D may be TRBD1 (5 bases). CDR3 length: 13 residues. Germline CDR1 reads LGHDT; CDR2 reads YNNKEL (reference sequence). V dropped 4 bases and J dropped 6 bases, with 12 bases sitting between them. The CDR3 region has the DNA TGTGCCAGCAGCCCCCCAGGAGGGGATGGCTACACCTTC. Residues: CASSPPGGDGYTF.

The rearrangement uses TRBV19 and TRBJ1-1, with TRBD1 as a possible D gene (6 bases). The CDR3 is 12 residues long. Germline V gives CDR1 LNHDA, CDR2 SQIVND (reference sequence). V was cut by 4 bases and J by 8 bases, with 11 bases left in between. Here the CDR3 DNA reads TGTGCCAGTAGTACCCGAACAGGGGAAGCTTTCTTT. This codes for CASSTRTGEAFF.

The chain is built from TRBV7-2 and TRBJ1-2; 9 nucleotides line up with TRBD1. With 3 bases clipped from V and 5 bases from J, the junction kept 7 bases outside the gene matches. The CDR3 is 15 amino acids. The germline V gene has CDR1 SGHTA and CDR2 FQGNSA. The DNA of the CDR3 is TGTGCCAGCAGCTTGACAGGGGGGGGTTTTTATGGCTACACCTTC. It is translated as CASSLTGGGFYGYTF.

V gene TRBV7-6 combines with J gene TRBJ2-1; tentatively, D is TRBD2 (5 bases). Germline CDR1 reads SGHVS; CDR2 reads FNYEAQ. V was clipped by 1 base and J by 4 bases, with 11 bases between them. The CDR3 spans 15 residues. CDR3 in amino acids: CASSLDSGAYNEQFF. DNA for the CDR3: TGTGCCAGCAGCTTAGACAGCGGAGCTTACAATGAGCAGTTCTTC.